In its sample, the clone carrying this T cell receptor beta chain was seen a few times. The data were taken from a study of blood T cell repertoires in COVID-19. Study overall: Italy, Spain and the United States were the sources of the convalescent and acute COVID-19 samples.

The V segment lost 3 bases and the J segment 2 bases; nucleotides outside the gene matches: 6. Germline CDR1 is LNHNV and CDR2 is YYDKDF (reference sequence). The CDR3 consists of 15 residues. Assay used: immunoSEQ multiplex PCR; TCRdb lists only in-frame clones, some missing. The repertoire consists of about 72,000 clones, with approximately 89% occurring once and the leading ten covering roughly a third. V and J are TRBV15 and TRBJ1-1, with 7 bases fitting TRBD1. The sequence was obtained from a woman aged 80 or over with active or convalescent COVID-19. Input material: peripheral blood. The CDR3 loop reads CATSRDGQANTEAFF. DNA for the CDR3: TGTGCCACCAGCAGGGACGGACAGGCAAACACTGAAGCTTTCTTT.